This record covers a single T cell receptor (beta chain). Its target is not known. This sample was included in a study of T cell responses to AZD1222 COVID-19 vaccine. This CDR3 region has 18 residues. Trimming pared 1 base from V and 2 bases from J, leaving 20 bases between. CDR1 and CDR2 (germline): LGHNA, YNFKEQ. Repertoires were generated with immunoSEQ multiplex PCR, while TCRdb's copy carries only in-frame clones and drops some. In the table there are some 180,000 clones, just over 90% of which are singletons. Study observations and caveats: Compared with day 0, the breadth and depth of the Spike-specific TCR repertoire rose significantly after two doses of AZD1222.

The origin of this receptor is an adult who received the MenACWY meningococcal vaccine as a control. The chain combines TRBV4-2 with TRBJ1-1; unclear D gene. Sample: peripheral blood, taken 28 days after the second dose of the MenACWY control vaccine. This CDR3 is CASSQASGSTIINTEAFF. In DNA, the CDR3 is TGTGCCAGCAGCCAAGCTTCTGGCAGCACGATAATCAACACTGAAGCTTTCTTT.